There are many counts of the clone carrying this T cell receptor (beta chain). Its antigen remains unidentified. Breast cancer patients provided tissue from their axillary draining lymph nodes. This entry comes from a study of breast tumors, draining lymph nodes, adjacent tissues. General observations from the study: Luminal-like breast cancer showed significantly greater tumor-nontumor repertoire similarity than basal-like breast cancer did. Tumor TCR diversity was below lymph nodes but above nontumor tissue.

MiXCR, run by TCRdb on the multiplex PCR reads, gives a single entry per CDR3 protein. Of 120,000 to 150,000 distinct CDR3 sequences listed, 32% were seen once; the top ten hold about 2.3%. This receptor was taken from a female donor with breast cancer. Some clones in this sample may be carry-over from other donors' samples. The material sequenced was axillary lymph node tissue.

DNA for the CDR3: TGTGCCAGCAGCTTAGCGTGGGCTCGGGGATCTGGCACCGGGGAGCTGTTTTTT. It codes for CASSLAWARGSGTGELFF. The V and J genes are TRBV7-9 and TRBJ2-2, with TRBD2 as a possible D gene (5 bases). The germline V and J ends were trimmed by 0 bases and 4 bases, with 18 bases remaining between them. Germline lookup yields CDR1 SEHNR and CDR2 FQNEAQ (reference sequence). The CDR3 spans 18 residues.